The rows below give T cell receptor beta chains drawn from one sample of a study of cytomegalovirus exposure and HLA in healthy donors. TCRdb's table, derived via immunoSEQ multiplex PCR, lists solely in-frame clones and lacks some. The sample gives 150,000 or so clones, approximately 81% of which show up once; about 9.4% is in the top ten. The sequencing sample was made of PBMCs. The receptors shown here come from a man aged 25-45 years in good health and CMV-seropositive. Each CDR3 is given with its conserved first and last residue. Each record gives: CDR3 protein, CDR3 DNA, clone size, D gene, J gene, V gene. D genes are given only for firm matches. Part of the rows lack a size; the others show once, few, many or a class for expanded clones.

CASSVGTGRTEAFF | TGTGCCAGCAGCGTAGGAACAGGGAGAACTGAAGCTTTCTTT | NA | NA | TRBJ1-1 | TRBV9
CATSRDPRAGETQYF | TGTGCCACCAGCAGAGATCCCAGGGCCGGAGAGACCCAGTACTTC | NA | NA | TRBJ2-5 | TRBV15
CSVSFWGGAGETQYF | TGCAGCGTTTCATTTTGGGGGGGCGCGGGAGAGACCCAGTACTTC | NA | NA | TRBJ2-5 | TRBV29-1
CASSSQEDTEAFF | TGTGCCAGCAGCTCCCAGGAGGACACTGAAGCTTTCTTT | NA | NA | TRBJ1-1 | TRBV5-8
CASSLGLRSSGTFYEQYF | TGTGCCAGCAGCTTAGGCCTTCGTAGTAGCGGGACGTTCTACGAGCAGTACTTC | NA | TRBD2 | TRBJ2-7 | TRBV13
CASSFRTTNEQFF | TGTGCCAGCAGTTTTCGGACTACCAATGAGCAGTTCTTC | once | NA | TRBJ2-1 | TRBV27
CASKRRPGANIQYF | TGTGCCAGTAAAAGGAGGCCAGGGGCAAACATTCAGTACTTC | NA | NA | TRBJ2-4 | TRBV19
CASSLSGTDYEQYF | TGTGCCAGCAGTTTATCGGGGACAGACTACGAGCAGTACTTC | NA | TRBD1 | TRBJ2-7 | TRBV28
CASSPGGSYNEQFF | TGTGCCAGCAGTCCAGGGGGCTCCTACAATGAGCAGTTCTTC | NA | TRBD1 | TRBJ2-1 | TRBV6-4
CASIGSWENYNEQFF | TGTGCCAGCATAGGATCGTGGGAGAACTACAATGAGCAGTTCTTC | NA | NA | TRBJ2-1 | TRBV28
CASSKSGANVLTF | TGTGCCAGCAGCAAATCTGGGGCCAACGTCCTGACTTTC | NA | NA | TRBJ2-6 | TRBV6-5
CASSAGGRNEKLFF | TGCGCCAGCAGCGCCGGAGGGCGGAATGAAAAACTGTTTTTT | NA | NA | TRBJ1-4 | TRBV5-1
CASSSGQFSYEQYF | TGTGCCAGCAGCTCGGGACAGTTCAGCTACGAGCAGTACTTC | NA | TRBD1 | TRBJ2-7 | TRBV11-2
CASSRSVEAFF | TGTGCCAGCAGCAGGTCAGTTGAAGCTTTCTTT | few | NA | TRBJ1-1 | TRBV6-1